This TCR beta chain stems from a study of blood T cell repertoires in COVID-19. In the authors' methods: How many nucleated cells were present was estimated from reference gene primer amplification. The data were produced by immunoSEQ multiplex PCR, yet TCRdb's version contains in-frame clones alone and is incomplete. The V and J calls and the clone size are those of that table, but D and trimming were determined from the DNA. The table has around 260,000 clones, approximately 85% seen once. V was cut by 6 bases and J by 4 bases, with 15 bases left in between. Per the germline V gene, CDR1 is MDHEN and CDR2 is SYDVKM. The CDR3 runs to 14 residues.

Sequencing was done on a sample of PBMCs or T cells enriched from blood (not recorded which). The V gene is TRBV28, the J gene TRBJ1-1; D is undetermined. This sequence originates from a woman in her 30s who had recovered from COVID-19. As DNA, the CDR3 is TGTGCCAGCAGAATCCCTCGCGTAGCCACTGAAGCTTTCTTT. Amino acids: CASRIPRVATEAFF.